These T cell receptor beta chains were read from a single sample in a study of shared clonotypes between healthy human individuals. Data came from immunoSEQ multiplex PCR; TCRdb stores just in-frame clones and leaves some out. The sample has hundreds of thousands of clones, around 72% seen once. Sequences were obtained from memory CD4+ T cells sorted from blood. The receptor source for this set is a woman in her twenties or thirties in good health. The CDR3 runs from the conserved cysteine through the conserved F or W. The D gene is left open where the match is weak. Clone size appears in some rows only: once, few, many, or a class for an expanded clone.

TRBV5-8,TRBJ1-5,.,.,CASSYTGKINQPQHF,TGTGCCAGCAGCTATACCGGGAAAATAAATCAGCCCCAGCATTTT
TRBV5-5,TRBJ2-2,TRBD2,few,CASSPTSGNTGELFF,TGTGCCAGCAGCCCTACTAGCGGGAACACCGGGGAGCTGTTTTTT
TRBV18,TRBJ2-7,TRBD2,.,CASSPGTRGPYEQYF,TGTGCCAGCTCACCCGGGACTAGAGGCCCCTACGAGCAGTACTTC
TRBV30,TRBJ2-5,.,.,CAWSVLRERYF,TGTGCCTGGAGTGTACTCCGAGAGAGGTACTTC
TRBV28,TRBJ1-1,.,.,CASRPGNLNTEAFF,TGTGCCAGCAGACCGGGGAACCTGAACACTGAAGCTTTCTTT
TRBV28,TRBJ1-1,.,.,CASSRETNTEAFF,TGTGCCAGCAGCAGGGAAACGAACACTGAAGCTTTCTTT
TRBV11-2,TRBJ2-5,.,.,CASSLSGSGETQYF,TGTGCCAGCAGCTTATCAGGTAGCGGCGAGACCCAGTACTTC
TRBV27,TRBJ1-4,TRBD1,.,CASSSGDRLGEKLFF,TGTGCCAGCAGCTCCGGGGACAGGCTGGGGGAAAAACTGTTTTTT
TRBV30,TRBJ2-1,.,.,CAWSGQGGYNEQFF,TGTGCCTGGAGTGGGCAGGGGGGTTACAATGAGCAGTTCTTC
TRBV13,TRBJ2-1,.,many,CASGTHFNEQFF,TGTGCCAGCGGGACACACTTTAATGAGCAGTTCTTC
TRBV30,TRBJ2-5,.,.,CAWSTPVRIETQYF,TGTGCCTGGAGCACCCCGGTCCGGATAGAGACCCAGTACTTC
TRBV28,TRBJ1-2,TRBD1,many,CASSFDQGARGYTF,TGTGCCAGCAGTTTTGATCAGGGGGCTCGAGGCTACACCTTC
TRBV27,TRBJ2-5,.,.,CASSFRTGSVETQYF,TGTGCCAGCAGTTTCCGTACTGGTAGCGTGGAGACCCAGTACTTC
TRBV28,TRBJ2-1,TRBD2,.,CASSLSPSGYNEQFF,TGTGCCAGCAGTTTATCACCTAGCGGCTACAATGAGCAGTTCTTC
TRBV2,TRBJ2-7,TRBD1,few,CASSGDRGHYEQYF,TGTGCCAGCAGTGGGGACAGGGGACACTACGAGCAGTACTTC
TRBV6-1,TRBJ1-2,.,.,CASSITGLVYGYTF,TGTGCCAGCAGTATCACAGGACTCGTCTATGGCTACACCTTC
TRBV27,TRBJ1-2,.,.,CASSPYNDGRVSGYTF,TGTGCCAGCAGTCCCTATAACGACGGGCGTGTAAGCGGCTACACCTTC
TRBV28,TRBJ2-5,.,.,CASTLGGGPSETQYF,TGTGCCAGCACCCTTGGAGGGGGCCCCTCAGAGACCCAGTACTTC
TRBV4-1,TRBJ2-5,TRBD1,.,CASSHSDRGLVTQYF,TGCGCCAGCAGCCATTCAGACAGGGGGCTCGTGACCCAGTACTTC
TRBV5-1,TRBJ1-1,TRBD1,.,CASSLWGQLNTEAFF,TGCGCCAGCAGCTTGTGGGGACAGCTGAACACTGAAGCTTTCTTT
TRBV28,TRBJ2-1,TRBD2,.,CASSLYSLAGNNEQFF,TGTGCCAGCAGTTTATATAGTCTAGCGGGGAACAATGAGCAGTTCTTC
TRBV18,TRBJ1-2,TRBD1,few,CASSGTGGQGYTF,TGTGCCAGCTCAGGCACAGGGGGACAGGGCTACACCTTC